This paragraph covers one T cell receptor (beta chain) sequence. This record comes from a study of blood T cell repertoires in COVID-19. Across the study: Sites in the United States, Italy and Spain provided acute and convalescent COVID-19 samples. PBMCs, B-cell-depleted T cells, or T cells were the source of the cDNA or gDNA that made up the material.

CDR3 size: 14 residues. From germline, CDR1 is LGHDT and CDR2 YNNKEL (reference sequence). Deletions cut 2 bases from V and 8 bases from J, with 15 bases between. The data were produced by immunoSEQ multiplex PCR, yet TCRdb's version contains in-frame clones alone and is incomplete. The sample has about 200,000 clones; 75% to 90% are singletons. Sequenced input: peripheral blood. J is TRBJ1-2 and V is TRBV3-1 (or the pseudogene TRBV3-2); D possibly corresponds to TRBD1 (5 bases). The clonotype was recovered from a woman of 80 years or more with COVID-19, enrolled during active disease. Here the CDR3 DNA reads TGTGCCAGCAGCCAACCTGAAAGGGGCGGCGGCTACACCTTC. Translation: CASSQPERGGGYTF.